Below, one T cell receptor beta chain is given with its context. Its matching antigen is unknown. Germline CDR1 is SEHNR and CDR2 is FQNEAQ (reference sequence). V was trimmed by 1 base and J by 6 bases, leaving 12 bases between them. CDR3 length: 14 amino acids. Treatment indicated: roughly 18 received Ad26.COV2.S at low or high dose, single or two shots; 5 received placebo; per-sample allocation not given. Samples were taken on day 63 after the first vaccine or placebo injection. Repertoires were generated with immunoSEQ multiplex PCR, while TCRdb's copy carries only in-frame clones and drops some. The data show some 390,000 clones, about 88% seen once. This record belongs to a study of Ad26.COV2.S vaccination and SARS-CoV-2 variants. Points from the study as a whole: Spike-specific TCR breadth was greater after Ad26.COV2.S than placebo. Non-spike TCR breadth did not differ much between vaccine and placebo recipients. After vaccination, reports described spike-specific CD8+ and CD4+ T cell responses as showing substantial breadth.

Sequencing was performed on peripheral blood, taken in a trial of Ad26.COV2.S vaccine versus placebo. The chain links TRBV7-9 to TRBJ1-2; unclear D gene. The sequence came from a person between 18 and 65 years old who received the Ad26.COV2.S COVID-19 vaccine or a placebo. This chain's CDR3 is CASSLGLGKDGYTF. The CDR3 coding sequence is TGTGCCAGCAGCTTAGGTTTAGGGAAGGATGGCTACACCTTC.